This T cell receptor beta chain was sequenced in a study of blood T cell repertoires in COVID-19. Profiled with immunoSEQ multiplex PCR; TCRdb holds only in-frame clones, not every one. This sample has approximately 170,000 clones; around 86% occur once, and the top ten carry around 3.5%. Germline CDR1 and CDR2: SNHLY and FYNNEI. The CDR3 loop spans 12 amino acids. The V end lost 10 bases, the J end lost 11 bases, and 17 bases lay between the germline ends. The sequence was obtained from a man between 65 and 85 years old with acute or convalescent COVID-19. Material for sequencing was peripheral blood. This sequence joins TRBV2 and TRBJ1-4; D unclear. In DNA, the CDR3 is TGTGCCACCGCACCGATTCGGGAGAAACTGTTTTTT. It translates to CATAPIREKLFF. The variable domain in full, completed from reference TRBV2 and TRBJ1-4, reads EPEVTQTPSHQVTQMGQEVILRCVPISNHLYFYWYRQILGQKVEFLVSFYNNEISEKSEIFDDQFSVERPDGSNFTLKIRSTKLEDSAMYFCATAPIREKLFFGSGTQLSVL.